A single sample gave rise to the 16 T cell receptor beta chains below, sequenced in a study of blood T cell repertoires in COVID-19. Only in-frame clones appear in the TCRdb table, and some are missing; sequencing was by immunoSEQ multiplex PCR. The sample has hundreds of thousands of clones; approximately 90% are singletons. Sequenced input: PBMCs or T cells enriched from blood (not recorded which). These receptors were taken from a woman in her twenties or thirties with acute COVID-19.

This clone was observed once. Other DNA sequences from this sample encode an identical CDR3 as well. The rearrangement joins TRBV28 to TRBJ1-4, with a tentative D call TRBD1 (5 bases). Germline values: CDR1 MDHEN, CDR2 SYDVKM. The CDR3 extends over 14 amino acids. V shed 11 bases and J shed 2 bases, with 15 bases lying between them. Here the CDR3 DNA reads TGTGCCTCCTCTCAGGGTGGGACTAATGAAAAACTGTTTTTT. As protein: CASSQGGTNEKLFF. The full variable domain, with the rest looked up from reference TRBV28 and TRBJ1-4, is DVKVTQSSRYLVKRTGEKVFLECVQDMDHENMFWYRQDPGLGLRLIYFSYDVKMKEKGDIPEGYSVSREKKERFSLILESASTNQTSMYLCASSQGGTNEKLFFGSGTQLSVL.

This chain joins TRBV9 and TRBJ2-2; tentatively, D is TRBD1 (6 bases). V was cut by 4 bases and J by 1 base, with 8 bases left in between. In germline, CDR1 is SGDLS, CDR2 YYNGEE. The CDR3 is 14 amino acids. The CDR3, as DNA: TGTGCCAGCAGCACGGGACAGAACACCGGGGAGCTGTTTTTT. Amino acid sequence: CASSTGQNTGELFF.

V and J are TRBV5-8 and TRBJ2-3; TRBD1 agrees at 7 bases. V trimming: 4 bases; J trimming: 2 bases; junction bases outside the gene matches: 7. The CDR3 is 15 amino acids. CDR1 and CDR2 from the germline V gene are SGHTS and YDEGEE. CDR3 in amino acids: CASSQRQGTTDTQYF. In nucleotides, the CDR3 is TGTGCCAGCAGCCAAAGACAGGGAACCACAGATACGCAGTATTTT. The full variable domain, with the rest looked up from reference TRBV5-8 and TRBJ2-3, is EAGVTQSPTHLIKTRGQQATLRCSPISGHTSVYWYQQALGLGLQFLLWYDEGEERNRGNFPPRFSGRQFPNYSSELNVNALELEDSALYLCASSQRQGTTDTQYFGPGTRLTVL.

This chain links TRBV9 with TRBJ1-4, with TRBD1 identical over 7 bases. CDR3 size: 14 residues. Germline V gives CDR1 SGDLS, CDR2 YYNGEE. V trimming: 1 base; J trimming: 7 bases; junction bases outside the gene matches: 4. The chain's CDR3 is CASSVNPGGEKLFF. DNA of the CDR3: TGTGCCAGCAGCGTAAACCCAGGGGGTGAAAAACTGTTTTTT.

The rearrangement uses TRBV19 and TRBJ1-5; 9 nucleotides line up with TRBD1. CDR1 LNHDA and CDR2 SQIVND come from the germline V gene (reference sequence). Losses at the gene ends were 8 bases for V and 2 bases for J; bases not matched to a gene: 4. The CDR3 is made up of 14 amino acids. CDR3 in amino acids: CASHGDRGNQPQHF. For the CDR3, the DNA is TGTGCCAGTCACGGGGACAGGGGCAATCAGCCCCAGCATTTT.

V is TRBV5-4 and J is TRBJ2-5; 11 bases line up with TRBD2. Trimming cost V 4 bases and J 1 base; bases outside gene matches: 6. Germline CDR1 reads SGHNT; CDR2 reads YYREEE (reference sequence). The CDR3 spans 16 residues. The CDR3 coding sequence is TGTGCCAGCAGCCCCCGGCTAGCGGGGGGCCAAGAGACCCAGTACTTC. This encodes CASSPRLAGGQETQYF. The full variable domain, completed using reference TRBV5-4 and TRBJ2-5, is ETGVTQSPTHLIKTRGQQVTLRCSSQSGHNTVSWYQQALGQGPQFIFQYYREEENGRGNFPPRFSGLQFPNYSSELNVNALELDDSALYLCASSPRLAGGQETQYFGPGTRLLVL.

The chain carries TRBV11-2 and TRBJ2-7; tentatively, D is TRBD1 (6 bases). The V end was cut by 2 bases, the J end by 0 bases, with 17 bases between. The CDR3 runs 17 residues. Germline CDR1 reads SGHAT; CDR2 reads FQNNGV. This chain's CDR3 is CASSLKAQQGRSYEQYF. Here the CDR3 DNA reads TGTGCCAGCAGCTTAAAAGCCCAACAGGGTCGCTCCTACGAGCAGTACTTC.

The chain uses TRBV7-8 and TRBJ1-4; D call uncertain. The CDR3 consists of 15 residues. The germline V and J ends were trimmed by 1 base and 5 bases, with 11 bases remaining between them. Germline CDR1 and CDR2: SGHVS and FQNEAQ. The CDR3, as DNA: TGTGCCAGCAGCTTAGGGAGGTTGCGGAATGAAAAACTGTTTTTT. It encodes CASSLGRLRNEKLFF.

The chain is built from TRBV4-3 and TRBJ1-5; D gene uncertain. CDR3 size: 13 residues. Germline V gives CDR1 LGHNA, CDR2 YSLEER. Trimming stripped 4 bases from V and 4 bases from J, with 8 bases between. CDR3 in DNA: TGCGCCAGCAGCCCCCGTGTGAATCAGCCCCAGCATTTT. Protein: CASSPRVNQPQHF.

This CDR3 reads CASSPQDNNQPQHF. The CDR3 DNA reads TGTGCCAGCTCACCGCAGGACAACAATCAGCCCCAGCATTTT. This sequence joins TRBV18 and TRBJ1-5, with D tentatively TRBD1 (5 bases). CDR3 length: 14 amino acids. V was trimmed by 3 bases and J by 3 bases, leaving 9 bases between them. Germline V gene lookup returns CDR1 KGHSH and CDR2 LQKENI.

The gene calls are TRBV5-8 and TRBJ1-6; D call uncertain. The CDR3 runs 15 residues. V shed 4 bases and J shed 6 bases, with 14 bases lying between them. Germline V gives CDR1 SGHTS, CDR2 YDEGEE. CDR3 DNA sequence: TGTGCCAGCAGCGAGGCACGGGGTGGTAATTCACCCCTCCACTTT. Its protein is CASSEARGGNSPLHF.

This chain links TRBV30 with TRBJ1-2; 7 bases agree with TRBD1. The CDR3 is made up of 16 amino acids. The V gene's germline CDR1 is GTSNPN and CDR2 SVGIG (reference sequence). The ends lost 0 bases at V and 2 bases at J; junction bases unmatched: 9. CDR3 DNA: TGTGCCTGGAGTGTACATCTGACAGGGAAGAACTATGGCTACACCTTC. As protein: CAWSVHLTGKNYGYTF.

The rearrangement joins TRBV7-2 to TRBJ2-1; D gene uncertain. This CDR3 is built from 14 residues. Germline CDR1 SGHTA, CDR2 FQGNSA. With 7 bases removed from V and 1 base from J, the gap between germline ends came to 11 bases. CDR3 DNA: TGTGCCAGCACCCTTAGTGGTTCCTACAATGAGCAGTTCTTC. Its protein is CASTLSGSYNEQFF.

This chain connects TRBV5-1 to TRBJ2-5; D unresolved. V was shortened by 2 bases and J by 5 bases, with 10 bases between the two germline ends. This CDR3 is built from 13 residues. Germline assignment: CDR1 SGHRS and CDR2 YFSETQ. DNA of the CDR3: TGCGCCAGCAGCTTTCGAATCCGGGAGACCCAGTACTTC. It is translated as CASSFRIRETQYF.

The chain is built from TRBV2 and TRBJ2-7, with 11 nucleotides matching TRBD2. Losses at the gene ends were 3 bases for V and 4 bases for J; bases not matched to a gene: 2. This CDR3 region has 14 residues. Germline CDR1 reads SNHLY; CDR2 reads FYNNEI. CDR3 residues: CASSDLAGGYEQYF. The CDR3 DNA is TGTGCCAGCAGTGATCTAGCGGGGGGTTACGAGCAGTACTTC.

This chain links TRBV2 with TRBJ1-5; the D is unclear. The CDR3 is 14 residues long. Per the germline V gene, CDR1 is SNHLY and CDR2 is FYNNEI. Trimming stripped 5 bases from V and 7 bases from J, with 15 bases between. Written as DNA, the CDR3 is TGTGCCAGCAGTCCTGGTCCGCGGGGACAGCCCCAGCATTTT. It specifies CASSPGPRGQPQHF.